This record looks at one TCR beta chain sequence and its context. The clone's antigen remains unknown. No qualities accompany the bases; no much larger clone lies one base away. This sample was included in a study of T cell repertoires in cytomegalovirus infection (dated by TCRdb to about 2019). Regarding the complete study: Because public TCR beta signatures pointed to carriage of CMV infection together with the matching HLA type, the HLA type of each donor mattered for the analysis. What the authors observed across the whole study: Cumulative frequency of public TCR beta family members discriminated carriers of CMV infection plus the relevant HLA type in this cohort and an independent approximately 360-donor cohort. In the ex vivo response, HLA-C-restricted CMV-specific TCR beta clonotypes were dominant, and in two of eight donors the single most frequent clonotype came from this HLA-C-restricted group.

V loses 4 bases, J loses 1 base, and the germline ends lie 13 bases apart. Taken from the germline V gene, the CDR1 and CDR2 loops are SGHDN and FVKESK. The CDR3, from cysteine to phenylalanine, totals 15 residues. Only the CDR3 part of the read is kept: 45 bases, read in frame from the first base. Instrument used: Illumina HiSeq 1500. TCRdb applied fastp at Q25 and MiXCR to the public reads, then kept only in-frame beta chains. Under each unique CDR3 protein, matching rows form one entry showing the most common genes and DNA. The sample has nearly 550,000 distinct CDR3 sequences on record, about 17% of them singletons. Of the sample, under 30% falls within the top ten clones.

In this chain, TRBV14 is recombined with TRBJ1-1, with the D segment identity uncertain. Specimen: CD8+ T cells from PBMCs. The source is a human donor in good health (CMV status not recorded). Some clones in this sample may be carry-over from other donors' samples. The nucleotides read TGTGCCAGCAGCCGCCTCGGAGCGGGGAACACTGAAGCTTTCTTT. Protein translation: CASSRLGAGNTEAFF.